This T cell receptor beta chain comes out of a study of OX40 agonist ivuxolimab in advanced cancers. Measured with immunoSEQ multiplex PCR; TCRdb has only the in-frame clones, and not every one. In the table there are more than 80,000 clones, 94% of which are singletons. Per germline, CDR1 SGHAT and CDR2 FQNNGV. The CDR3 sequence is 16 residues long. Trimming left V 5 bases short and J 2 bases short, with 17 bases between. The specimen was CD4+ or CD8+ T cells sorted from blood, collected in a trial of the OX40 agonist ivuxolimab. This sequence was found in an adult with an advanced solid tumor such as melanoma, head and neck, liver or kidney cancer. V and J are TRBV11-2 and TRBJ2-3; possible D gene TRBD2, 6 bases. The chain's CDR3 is CASSLRLLAFTDTQYF. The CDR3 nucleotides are TGTGCCAGCAGCCTTAGGTTGCTAGCGTTCACAGATACGCAGTATTTT.